The following is a T cell receptor beta chain sequence with its context. This specimen comes from a study of control samples from healthy donors and cancer patients. This CDR3 has 14 residues. Deletions cut 4 bases from V and 1 base from J, with 11 bases between. CDR1 and CDR2 from the germline V gene are SGHRS and YFSETQ. The assay was immunoSEQ multiplex PCR, and TCRdb's table has in-frame clones only and misses some. The repertoire has roughly 180,000 clones, 91% of them found once; the top ten carry about 2%. The genes are TRBV5-1 and TRBJ1-1; D gene uncertain. This TCR came from a woman aged 40 to 50 in good health. Sequencing input: blood. CDR3 DNA: TGCGCCAGCAGCCCTCCTAATTCGAACACTGAAGCTTTCTTT. The encoded protein is CASSPPNSNTEAFF.